What follows describes a single TCR beta chain. Qualities for individual bases were not recorded, and no much larger clone is one base off. CDR1 and CDR2 are read off the germline V gene as MRHNA and SNTAGT. V gives up 4 bases and J gives up 1 base, and the segment between their germline ends measures 11 bases. The CDR3 goes from the cysteine to the phenylalanine over 15 residues. Only the CDR3 region is kept as DNA, spanning 45 bases read in frame from base 1. Per the publication, the time point label means: cells obtained before transplantation from donor or recipient. In the mixed lymphocyte reactions, approximately 200,000 CFSE-labeled pre-transplant responders were plated with approximately 200,000 irradiated violet-dye-labeled stimulators and cultured for over 5 days. Proliferating CD3+CD4+CFSE-low and CD3+CD8+CFSE-low responder cells were FACS-sorted on a BD Influx sorter after the mixed lymphocyte reaction.

The library came from the immunoSEQ multiplex PCR assay. For most patients, genomic DNA was isolated with the Qiagen DNeasy Blood and Tissue Kit and sent frozen to Adaptive Biotechnologies for TCR sequencing. Adaptive Biotechnologies carried out high-throughput TCR-beta CDR3 sequencing of genomic DNA for most patients. The original methods were these. Adaptive's ImmunoSEQ software supplied the TCR sequencing data for 18 patients, while MiXCR and VDJtools were used to process a few other patients. To correct CD4 versus CD8 sorting errors, sequences present in both subsets at a frequency ratio below 5:1 were removed. Because the origin of CDR3 nucleotide sequences shared between donor and recipient could not be assigned, those sequences were removed. At least 2-fold expansion over unstimulated cells and a minimum CFSE-low frequency of 0.002% (template counts) or 0.001% (read counts) were required for clones to be classified as alloreactive. Clones detected in sequenced pre-transplant spleen, lymph node, or MLR CFSE-low populations of the donor or recipient were defined as mappable. The cumulative frequency of alloreactive clones was calculated as a percentage of all sequences, weighted by copy number. TCRdb's version of the immuneACCESS table is confined to in-frame rearrangements and falls short of the full clone set. An unresolved V gene accounts for under half of the shortfall where checked; the remainder is of unknown origin. The D gene and trimming were derived from the DNA, and the V and J assignments and clone size from that table. The sample table lists about 20,000 clones, about half of them with a count of one. About 0.9% of the sample is held by the ten biggest clonotypes.

This specimen belongs to a study of graft-versus-host responses after intestinal transplantation (dated by TCRdb to the early 2020s). For context, the study as a whole: Recipients received multivisceral, liver-intestinal, or isolated intestinal transplants. Anti-thymocyte globulin induction was given to all recipients, followed by maintenance tacrolimus and steroids for approximately 3 years. Graft-versus-host and host-versus-graft alloreactive T cell clones were tracked in the graft, circulation and bone marrow after intestinal transplantation using bulk TCR-beta CDR3 sequencing. To identify alloreactive clones, pre-transplant mixed lymphocyte reaction products were sequenced and then compared with unstimulated pre-transplant donor and recipient T cells. A cohort of roughly 25 intestinal transplant recipients, including one retransplant, was enrolled, and a few patients lacking pretransplant specimens were excluded. A peak of at least 4% donor T cells among recipient peripheral blood mononuclear cells was the definition used for donor T cell macrochimerism. Rather than being sequenced by the commercial service, samples from a few later patients were sequenced in-house on an Illumina MiSeq and processed with MiXCR. The paper's findings and limits, for the study overall: Conclusions were limited by the relatively low number and heterogeneity of intestinal transplant patients. GvH clones were detected in recipient bone marrow, and some appeared earlier in ileal mucosa or blood, consistent with an intestinal mucosal origin. Early after transplant, peak levels of circulating GvH clones were found to be associated with declines in HvG clones. In patients with donor T cell macrochimerism, the allografts had high GvH to HvG T cell clonal ratios.

The sequences come from alloreactive CD4+ T cells from a mixed lymphocyte reaction culture, collected before intestinal transplant. The cell subset or site label here, explained by the study, means: CFSE-low proliferating T cells sorted from roughly six-day pre-transplant mixed lymphocyte reaction (GvH or HvG direction). This receptor chain uses TRBV6-4 and TRBJ2-1; TRBD2 could be the D gene, as 5 bases match. The sequence derives from a human patient who received an intestinal transplant. CDR3 region: CASSVRAESYNEQFF. The DNA sequence is TGTGCCAGCAGTGTGCGAGCGGAATCCTACAATGAGCAGTTCTTC.